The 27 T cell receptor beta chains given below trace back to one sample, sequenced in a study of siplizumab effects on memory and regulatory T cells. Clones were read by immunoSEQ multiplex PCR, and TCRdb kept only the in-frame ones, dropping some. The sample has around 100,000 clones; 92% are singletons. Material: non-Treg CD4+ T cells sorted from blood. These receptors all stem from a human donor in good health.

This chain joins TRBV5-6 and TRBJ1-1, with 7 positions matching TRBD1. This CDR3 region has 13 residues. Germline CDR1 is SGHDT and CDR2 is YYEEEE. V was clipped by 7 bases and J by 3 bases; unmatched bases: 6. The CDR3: CASGTGTDTEAFF. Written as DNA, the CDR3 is TGTGCCAGCGGTACTGGGACAGACACTGAAGCTTTCTTT.

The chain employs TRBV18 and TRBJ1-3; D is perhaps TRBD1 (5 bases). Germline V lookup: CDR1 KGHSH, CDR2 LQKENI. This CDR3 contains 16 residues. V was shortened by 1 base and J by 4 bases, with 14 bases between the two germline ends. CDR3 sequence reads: CASSPLLRGTGNTIYF. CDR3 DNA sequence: TGTGCCAGCTCACCACTTCTAAGGGGTACCGGAAACACCATATATTTT.

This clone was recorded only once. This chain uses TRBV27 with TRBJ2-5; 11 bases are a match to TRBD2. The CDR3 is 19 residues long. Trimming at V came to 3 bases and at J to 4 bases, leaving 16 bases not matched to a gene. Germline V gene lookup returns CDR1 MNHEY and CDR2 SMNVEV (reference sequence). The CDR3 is CASSFLPGTSGLRLETQYF. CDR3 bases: TGTGCCAGCAGTTTTTTACCCGGGACTAGCGGACTGAGATTAGAGACCCAGTACTTC.

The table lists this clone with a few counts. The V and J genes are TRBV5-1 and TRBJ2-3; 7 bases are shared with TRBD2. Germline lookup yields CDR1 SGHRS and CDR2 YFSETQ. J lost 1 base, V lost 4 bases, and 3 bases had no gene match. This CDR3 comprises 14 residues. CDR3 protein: CASSVGGGTDTQYF. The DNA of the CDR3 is TGCGCCAGCAGCGTGGGAGGGGGCACAGATACGCAGTATTTT.

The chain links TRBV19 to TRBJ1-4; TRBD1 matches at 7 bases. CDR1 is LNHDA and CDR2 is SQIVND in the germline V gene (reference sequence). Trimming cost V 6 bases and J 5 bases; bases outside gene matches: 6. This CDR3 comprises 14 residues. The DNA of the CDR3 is TGTGCCAGTAGCCGGACAGGAGAGAATGAAAAACTGTTTTTT. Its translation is CASSRTGENEKLFF.

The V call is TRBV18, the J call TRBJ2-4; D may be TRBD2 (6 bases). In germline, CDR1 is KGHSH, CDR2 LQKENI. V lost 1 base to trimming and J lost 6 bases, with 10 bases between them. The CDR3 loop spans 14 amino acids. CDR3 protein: CASSPLQEGNIQYF. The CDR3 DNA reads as TGTGCCAGCTCACCACTCCAGGAGGGAAACATTCAGTACTTC.

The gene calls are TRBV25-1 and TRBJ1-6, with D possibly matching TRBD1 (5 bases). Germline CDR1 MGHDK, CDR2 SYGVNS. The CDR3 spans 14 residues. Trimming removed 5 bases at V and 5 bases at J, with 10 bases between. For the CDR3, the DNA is TGTGCCAGCAGTCTGGGAGGGGATAATTCACCCCTCCACTTT. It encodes CASSLGGDNSPLHF.

CDR3 protein: CASTRGQNSNQPQHF. The CDR3 nucleotides read TGTGCCAGTACCCGGGGACAGAATAGCAATCAGCCCCAGCATTTT. V is TRBV19 and J is TRBJ1-5; 7 bases fit TRBD1. The CDR3 has 15 amino acids. Germline values: CDR1 LNHDA, CDR2 SQIVND (reference sequence). V gave up 7 bases and J gave up 0 bases; unmatched junction bases: 6.

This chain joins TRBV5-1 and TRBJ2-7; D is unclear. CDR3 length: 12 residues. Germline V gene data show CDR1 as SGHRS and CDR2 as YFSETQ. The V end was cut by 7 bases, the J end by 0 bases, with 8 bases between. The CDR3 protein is CASARDSYEQYF. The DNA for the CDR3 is TGCGCCAGCGCAAGGGACTCCTACGAGCAGTACTTC.

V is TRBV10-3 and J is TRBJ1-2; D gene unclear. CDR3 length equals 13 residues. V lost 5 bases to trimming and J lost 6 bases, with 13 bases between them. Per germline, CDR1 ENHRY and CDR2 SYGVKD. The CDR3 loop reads CAISPAGAHGYTF. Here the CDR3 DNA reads TGTGCCATCAGTCCCGCCGGAGCTCATGGCTACACCTTC.

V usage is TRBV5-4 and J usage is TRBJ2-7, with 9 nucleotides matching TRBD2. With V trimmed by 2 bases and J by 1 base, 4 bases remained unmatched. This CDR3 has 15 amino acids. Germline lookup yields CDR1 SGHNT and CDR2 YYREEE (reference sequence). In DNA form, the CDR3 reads TGTGCCAGCAGCTTACTAGCGGGTCAATCCTACGAGCAGTACTTC. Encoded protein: CASSLLAGQSYEQYF. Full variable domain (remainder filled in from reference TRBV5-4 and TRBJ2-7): ETGVTQSPTHLIKTRGQQVTLRCSSQSGHNTVSWYQQALGQGPQFIFQYYREEENGRGNFPPRFSGLQFPNYSSELNVNALELDDSALYLCASSLLAGQSYEQYFGPGTRLTVT.

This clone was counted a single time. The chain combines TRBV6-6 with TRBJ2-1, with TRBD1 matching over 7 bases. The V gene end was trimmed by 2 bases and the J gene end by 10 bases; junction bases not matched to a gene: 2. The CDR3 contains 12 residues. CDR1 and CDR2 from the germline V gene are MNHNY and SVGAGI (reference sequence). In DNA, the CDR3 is TGTGCCAGCAGTTACCCACAGGGGGAGCAGTTCTTC. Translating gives CASSYPQGEQFF.

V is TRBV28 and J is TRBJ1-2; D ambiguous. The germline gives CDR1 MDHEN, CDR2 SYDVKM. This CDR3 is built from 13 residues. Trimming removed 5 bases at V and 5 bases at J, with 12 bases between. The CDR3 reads CASSLRVRYGYTF. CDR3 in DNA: TGTGCCAGCAGTCTACGGGTTAGATATGGCTACACCTTC.

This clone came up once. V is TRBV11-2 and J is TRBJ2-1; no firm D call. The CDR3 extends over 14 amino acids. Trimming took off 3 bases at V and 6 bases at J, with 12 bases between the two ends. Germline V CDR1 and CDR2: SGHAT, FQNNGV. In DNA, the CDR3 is TGTGCCAGCAGCTTGGGCGTTTCCCCCAATGAGCAGTTCTTC. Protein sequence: CASSLGVSPNEQFF.

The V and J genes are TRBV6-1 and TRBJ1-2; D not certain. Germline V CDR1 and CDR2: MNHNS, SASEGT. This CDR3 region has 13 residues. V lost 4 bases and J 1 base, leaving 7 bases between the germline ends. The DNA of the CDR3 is TGTGCCAGCAGTGCAAGGGTTAACTATGGCTACACCTTC. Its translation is CASSARVNYGYTF.

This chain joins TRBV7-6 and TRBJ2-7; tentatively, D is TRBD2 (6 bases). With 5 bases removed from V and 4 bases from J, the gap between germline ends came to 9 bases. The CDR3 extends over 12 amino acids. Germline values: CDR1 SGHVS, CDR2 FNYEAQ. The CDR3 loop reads CASSRAGYEQYF. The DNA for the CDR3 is TGTGCCAGCAGCCGGGCGGGATACGAGCAGTACTTC. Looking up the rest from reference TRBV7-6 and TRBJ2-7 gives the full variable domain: GAGVSQSPRYKVTKRGQDVALRCDPISGHVSLYWYRQALGQGPEFLTYFNYEAQQDKSGLPNDRFSAERPEGSISTLTIQRTEQRDSAMYRCASSRAGYEQYFGPGTRLTVT.

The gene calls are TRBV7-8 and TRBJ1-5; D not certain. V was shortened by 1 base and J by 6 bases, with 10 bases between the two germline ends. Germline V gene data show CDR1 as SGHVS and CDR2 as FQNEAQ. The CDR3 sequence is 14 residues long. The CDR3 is CASSLVGRAQPQHF. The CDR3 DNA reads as TGTGCCAGCAGCTTAGTGGGGAGGGCTCAGCCCCAGCATTTT.

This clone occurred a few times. The CDR3 sequence: CASSPQGVGETQYF. CDR3 nucleotide sequence: TGTGCCAGCTCACCACAGGGTGTGGGAGAGACCCAGTACTTC. The genes are TRBV18 and TRBJ2-5; no reliable D call. Trimming shortened V by 1 base and J by 4 bases, and 10 bases separated the two germline ends. Germline CDR1 reads KGHSH; CDR2 reads LQKENI. This CDR3 has 14 residues. Drawing the rest from reference TRBV18 and TRBJ2-5, the complete variable domain is NAGVMQNPRHLVRRRGQEARLRCSPMKGHSHVYWYRQLPEEGLKFMVYLQKENIIDESGMPKERFSAEFPKEGPSILRIQQVVRGDSAAYFCASSPQGVGETQYFGPGTRLLVL.

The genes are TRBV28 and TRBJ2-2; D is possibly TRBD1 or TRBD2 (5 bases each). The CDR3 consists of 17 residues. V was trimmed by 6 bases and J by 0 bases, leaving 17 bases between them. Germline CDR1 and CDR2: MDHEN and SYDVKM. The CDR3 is CASSPNPGRANTGELFF. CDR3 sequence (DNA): TGTGCCAGCAGCCCAAACCCGGGACGGGCGAACACCGGGGAGCTGTTTTTT.

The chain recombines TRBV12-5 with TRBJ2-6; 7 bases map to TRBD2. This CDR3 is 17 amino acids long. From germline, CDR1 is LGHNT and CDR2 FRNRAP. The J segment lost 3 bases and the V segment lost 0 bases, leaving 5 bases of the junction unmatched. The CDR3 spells CASGLVRGGVGANVLTF. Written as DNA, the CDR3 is TGTGCTAGTGGTTTGGTAAGGGGAGGGGTTGGGGCCAACGTCCTGACTTTC.

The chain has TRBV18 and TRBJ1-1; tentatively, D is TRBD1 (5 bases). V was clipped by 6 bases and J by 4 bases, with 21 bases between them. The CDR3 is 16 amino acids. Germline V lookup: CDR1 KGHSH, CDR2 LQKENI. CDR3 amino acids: CASSGTPRERATEAFF. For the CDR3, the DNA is TGTGCCAGCTCGGGGACCCCAAGGGAGAGGGCCACTGAAGCTTTCTTT.

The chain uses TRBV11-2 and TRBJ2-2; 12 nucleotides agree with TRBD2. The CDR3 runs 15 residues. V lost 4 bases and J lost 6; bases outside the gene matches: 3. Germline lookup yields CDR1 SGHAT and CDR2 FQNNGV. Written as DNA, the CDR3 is TGTGCCAGCAGCTCGACTAGCGGGAGCCCCGGGGAGCTGTTTTTT. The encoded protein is CASSSTSGSPGELFF.

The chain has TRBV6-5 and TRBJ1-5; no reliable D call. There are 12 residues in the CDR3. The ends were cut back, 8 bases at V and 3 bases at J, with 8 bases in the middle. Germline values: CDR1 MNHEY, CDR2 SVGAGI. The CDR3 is CASSRANQPQHF. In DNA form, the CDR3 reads TGTGCCAGCTCTAGAGCCAATCAGCCCCAGCATTTT.

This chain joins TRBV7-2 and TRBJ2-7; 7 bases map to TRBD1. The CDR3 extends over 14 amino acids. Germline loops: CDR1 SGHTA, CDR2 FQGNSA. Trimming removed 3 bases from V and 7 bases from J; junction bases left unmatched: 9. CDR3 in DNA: TGTGCCAGCAGCTTTCAAAGGGGGCGCCATGAGCAGTACTTC. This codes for CASSFQRGRHEQYF. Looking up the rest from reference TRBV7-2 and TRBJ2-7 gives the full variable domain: GAGVSQSPSNKVTEKGKDVELRCDPISGHTALYWYRQSLGQGLEFLIYFQGNSAPDKSGLPSDRFSAERTGGSVSTLTIQRTQQEDSAVYLCASSFQRGRHEQYFGPGTRLTVT.

The CDR3, as DNA: TGTGCCAGCGGGGCCTTCTACAATGAGCAGTTCTTC. Its translation: CASGAFYNEQFF. The genes are TRBV6-5 and TRBJ2-1, with TRBD1 as a possible D gene (5 bases). V was shortened by 8 bases and J by 3 bases, with 8 bases between the two germline ends. The CDR3 is 12 amino acids. From germline, CDR1 is MNHEY and CDR2 SVGAGI.

CDR3 sequence: CASSTIRQGARETQYF. The DNA for the CDR3 is TGTGCCAGCAGTACGATCCGACAGGGGGCCAGGGAGACCCAGTACTTC. The chain combines TRBV28 with TRBJ2-5; 10 bases are a match to TRBD1. CDR1 and CDR2 from the germline V gene are MDHEN and SYDVKM. The length of the CDR3 is 16 residues. V gave up 5 bases and J gave up 5 bases; unmatched junction bases: 11.

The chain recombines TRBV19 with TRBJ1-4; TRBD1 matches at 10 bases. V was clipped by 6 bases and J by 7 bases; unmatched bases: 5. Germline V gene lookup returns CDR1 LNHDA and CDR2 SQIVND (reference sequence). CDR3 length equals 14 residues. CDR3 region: CASRGTGESEKLFF. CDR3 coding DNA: TGTGCCAGTAGAGGGACAGGGGAGAGTGAAAAACTGTTTTTT.